This TCR beta chain was found in a study of PD-L1 blockade in urothelial cancer. Across the study: Atezolizumab, begun by patients in about 2014, was given at 1,200 mg intravenously every 3 weeks. When blood samples were assessed, the median T cell count was 141,255.

This sample's time point: peripheral blood 6 weeks after treatment start. Templates that were synthetic TCR analogs were spiked into each PCR. TCRdb's table, derived via immunoSEQ multiplex PCR, lists solely in-frame clones and lacks some. The table includes just over 40,000 clones, roughly 84% detected once. CDR1 SGHRS and CDR2 YFSETQ come from the germline V gene. The CDR3 loop spans 17 amino acids. J was trimmed by 1 base and V by 3 bases; bases with no gene match: 11. This specimen consisted of PBMCs, obtained around atezolizumab (anti-PD-L1) treatment. V gene TRBV5-1 combines with J gene TRBJ2-3; TRBD1 matches 7 bases. The receptor comes from a man aged 65 to 85 with urothelial cancer. The DNA of the CDR3 is TGCGCCAGCAGCTCACCAAACAGGGGTAAGGGCACAGATACGCAGTATTTT. It codes for CASSSPNRGKGTDTQYF.